The rows below give T cell receptor beta chains drawn from one sample of a study of Ad26.COV2.S vaccination and SARS-CoV-2 variants. The data were produced by immunoSEQ multiplex PCR, yet TCRdb's version contains in-frame clones alone and is incomplete. The sample includes about 320,000 clones, approximately 86% of them seen just once. The sample here was peripheral blood, taken in a trial of Ad26.COV2.S vaccine versus placebo. These TCRs come from a person between 18 and 59 years old who received the Ad26.COV2.S COVID-19 vaccine or a placebo. Both conserved end residues are part of each CDR3.

TRBV6-1	13	TRBJ1-1	CASSEGPLLAAFF
TRBV5-5	15	TRBJ1-2	CASSLRQAAVYGYTF
TRBV21-1	16	TRBJ2-3	CASSLPRGDSTDTQYF
TRBV28	16	TRBJ2-7	CASSTMGQGVPYEQYF
TRBV19	16	TRBJ2-3	CASSKRLAGSTDTQYF
TRBV11-1	13	TRBJ1-2	CASSPDRESGYTF
TRBV7-2	17	TRBJ1-6	CASSPWGESSYNSPLHF
TRBV5-1	11	TRBJ2-2	CASSFQRELFF
TRBV5-5	15	TRBJ2-2	CASSPRGPNTGELFF
TRBV5-5	14	TRBJ2-2	CASSPDRGDGELFF
TRBV11-3	12	TRBJ2-5	CASSFQGETQYF
TRBV2	16	TRBJ2-3	CASSEAGGTLFDTQYF
TRBV20-1	11	TRBJ2-1	CVRERVNEQFF
TRBV19	16	TRBJ2-2	CASSRGGAGGIGELFF
TRBV7-9	15	TRBJ1-6	CASSPQGPYNSPLHF
TRBV7-2	14	TRBJ2-7	CASSLEGGGYEQYF
TRBV7-9	15	TRBJ2-1	CASSPLDWGGYEQFF
TRBV7-2	16	TRBJ2-1	CASSLGLAEAYNEQFF
TRBV4-2	17	TRBJ2-5	CASSQDVAGDTQETQYF
TRBV14	15	TRBJ1-6	CASSQDRPGQSPLHF
TRBV5-5	16	TRBJ1-2	CASSLAGAVTNYGYTF
TRBV11-2	13	TRBJ1-1	CASSLGRNTEAFF
TRBV29-1	15	TRBJ1-2	CSVEDPGTGGFGYTF